The following is a T cell receptor beta chain sequence with its context. This clonotype has a handful of counts. Its antigen is currently not known. The sample holds no much larger clone one base away, and base qualities are not on file. V drops 4 bases and J drops 3 bases, leaving 13 bases in between. Based on the germline V gene, the CDR1 and CDR2 sequences are MGHRA and YSYEKL. Reading from cysteine to phenylalanine, the CDR3 counts 15 amino acids. Only CDR3 DNA is held: 45 bases, read in frame from base 1. The library relied on PCR. DNA from cultured CD4+ T cells underwent TCR sequencing with the Oncomine TCR Beta short-read assay at the Johns Hopkins FTIC core. Genomic DNA was extracted from the cultured CD4+ T cells with the QIAamp micro DNA kit. The Oncomine TCR Beta libraries from cultured CD4+ T cells were pooled using unique dual indexes and then sequenced on an Illumina iSeq 100. Processing in the source paper ran as follows. Non-productive sequences were removed, and CDR3s that did not start with C, did not end with F or W, or were shorter than 7 amino acids were discarded. Antigen-specific clonotypes were identified with the MANAFEST web application by comparing peptide-stimulated wells with reference and other culture wells. For a clone to be called positive, the clone needed an FDR below 0.05, an odds ratio above 5, and a productive frequency above 0.1% in at least two of three replicate wells. Cross-reactive clonotypes were defined as significantly expanded in both SARS-CoV-2 spike wells and at least one common cold coronavirus spike condition. CDR3 homology was assessed with Levenshtein distances (stringdist) and unrooted phylogenetic trees (ape) in R version 3.6.1. Through fastp at Q25 and MiXCR, TCRdb rebuilt clones from the public reads, retaining in-frame beta chains. Records with the same CDR3 protein are collapsed into one entry carrying the most frequent genes and DNA. The V and J calls reflect TCRdb's pipeline rather than the authors' work. In this sample the table shows thousands of distinct CDR3 sequences, approximately 47% of which occur a single time. Clones ranked in the top ten supply 47% of the sample.

The sample is drawn from a study of vaccination and CD4 T cells after COVID-19 (dated by TCRdb to 2022 to 2024). About the investigation overall: Every convalescent patient had a positive nasal swab PCR test for SARS-CoV-2, with mild disease in 8 to 10 patients and severe disease in one. Six males and four females were included in the convalescent cohort, with two Hispanic individuals, seven Caucasians, two Asians and one multiracial person represented. Each participant got two doses of either the Pfizer-BioNTech BNT162b2 vaccine (n=8) or the Moderna mRNA-1273 vaccine (n=2). Post-COVID blood samples from convalescent patients were collected a median of roughly 100 days after diagnosis, with a range of 35 to 161 days. The time from the second vaccine dose to post-vaccine blood sampling had a median of roughly 77 days and ranged from about 14 to 250 days. The cultures were stimulated with overlapping spike peptide pools from SARS-CoV-2 and from the common cold coronaviruses HCoV-NL63, HCoV-OC43 and HCoV-229E. Control cultures received a CEFX viral epitope pool as the positive control, an HIV-1 Nef peptide pool as the negative control, or no peptide. The spike-specific CD4+ TCR repertoire was compared before and after mRNA vaccination in about nine COVID-19 convalescent patients and a handful of infection-naive healthy vaccine recipients. Points the paper makes about the study in general: Nearly all vaccine-specific clones in convalescent patients (304 of 307) were mono-reactive for SARS-CoV-2 spike rather than cross-reactive with common cold coronaviruses. Although the median number of SARS-CoV-2-reactive clonotypes went up from roughly 22 after infection to some 37 after vaccination, the increase was not significant. In convalescent patients, a median about 86% of post-vaccine SARS-CoV-2-reactive clones were detected only after vaccination, suggesting vaccine-specific priming. The number of convalescent patients in the study was relatively small, and the study did not examine early timepoints following natural infection.

The treatment or condition label, as the study defines it: roughly 10-day PBMC culture with coronavirus spike peptide pools or control peptides (ViraFEST assay). The ViraFEST assay, used in the study, expanded antigen-specific T cells with peptide pools and then identified the expanded clonotypes through TCR sequencing. The convalescent patients' positive SARS-CoV-2 PCR tests were from March to December 2020, which was before the Alpha, Beta and Delta variants emerged in the United States. About 2 million PBMCs per well were cultured in IMDM with approximately 5% human AB serum and about 9.7 IU/ml IL-2, plus 10 ug/ml peptide pools. Half of the culture medium was replaced with fresh IL-2-containing medium on days 3 and 7. CD4+ T cells were isolated after approximately 10 days of culture through negative selection using the EasySep CD4+ T cell isolation kit. PBMCs were separated from whole blood using Ficoll-Paque Plus gradient centrifugation and then either used fresh or cryopreserved at -140C. Culture conditions were generally each tested in triplicate wells.

The specimen was CD4+ T cells from blood, cultured in vitro. This clonotype was sampled from a human donor who had recovered from COVID-19. The sequence is built from TRBV4-1 and TRBJ1-3; the D gene remains uncertain. The bases read TGCGCCAGCAGCCGTCGGTTCCTAGGTGGAAACACCATATATTTT. This is translated as CASSRRFLGGNTIYF.